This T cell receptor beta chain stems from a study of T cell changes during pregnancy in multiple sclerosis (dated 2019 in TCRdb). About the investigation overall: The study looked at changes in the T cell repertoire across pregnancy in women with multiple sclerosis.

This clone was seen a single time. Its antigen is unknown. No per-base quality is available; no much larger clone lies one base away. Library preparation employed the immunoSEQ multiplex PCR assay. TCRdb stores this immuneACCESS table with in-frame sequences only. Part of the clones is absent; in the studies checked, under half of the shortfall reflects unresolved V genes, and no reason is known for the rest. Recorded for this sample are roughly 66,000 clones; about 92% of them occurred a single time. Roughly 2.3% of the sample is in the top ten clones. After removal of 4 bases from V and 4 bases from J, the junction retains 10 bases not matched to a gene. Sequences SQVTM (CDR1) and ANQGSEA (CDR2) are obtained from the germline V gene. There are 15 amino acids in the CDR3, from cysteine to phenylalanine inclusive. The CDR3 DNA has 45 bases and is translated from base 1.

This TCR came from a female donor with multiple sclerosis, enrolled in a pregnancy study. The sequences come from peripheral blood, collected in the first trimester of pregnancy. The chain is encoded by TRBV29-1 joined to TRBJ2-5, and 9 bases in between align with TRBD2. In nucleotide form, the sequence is TGCAGCGTTGTCTGGCGGGAGGGCGGAGGAGAGACCCAGTACTTC. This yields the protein CSVVWREGGGETQYF. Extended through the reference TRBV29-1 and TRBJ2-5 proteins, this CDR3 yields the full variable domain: SAVISQKPSRDICQRGTSLTIQCQVDSQVTMMFWYRQQPGQSLTLIATANQGSEATYESGFVIDKFPISRPNLTFSTLTVSNMSPEDSSIYLCSVVWREGGGETQYFGPGTRLLVL.